The 20 T cell receptor beta chains listed next were all sequenced from one sample in a study of T-cell reconstitution after alpha-beta-depleted transplantation in children. During its preparation, the TCRbeta library received unique molecular identifiers. MiXCR, run by TCRdb on the PCR reads, gives a single entry per CDR3 protein. The sample carries about 980,000 distinct CDR3 sequences, roughly 29% recorded once. The sequencing here drew on PBMCs, mostly from graft donor cells, taken 360 days after TCRalphabeta/CD19-depleted stem cell transplant. The receptors were sampled from a boy younger than two who had a stem cell transplant for SCID, so the T cells may come from the graft donor.

The chain links TRBV9 to TRBJ1-6, with D perhaps matching TRBD1 (6 bases). CDR1 is SGDLS and CDR2 is YYNGEE in the germline V gene. Trimming shortened V by 3 bases and J by 10 bases, and 14 bases separated the two germline ends. This CDR3 region has 14 residues. DNA for the CDR3: TGTGCCAGCAGCGCAGGGGATCATGACTCACCCCTCCACTTT. Residues: CASSAGDHDSPLHF.

This clonotype was recorded a few times. V and J are TRBV5-1 and TRBJ2-3; D unresolved. Germline CDR1 is SGHRS and CDR2 is YFSETQ. The V end lost 0 bases, the J end lost 0 bases, and 11 bases lay between the germline ends. The CDR3 covers 16 residues. CDR3: CASSLEAALSTDTQYF. CDR3 nucleotide sequence: TGCGCCAGCAGCTTGGAGGCAGCCCTGAGCACAGATACGCAGTATTTT.

A few counts support this clonotype. The chain combines TRBV5-1 with TRBJ2-2, with 10 bases matching TRBD2. The CDR3 length is 17 residues. The germline CDR1 and CDR2 sequences are SGHRS and YFSETQ. V dropped 2 bases and J dropped 0; count of bases not matched to a gene: 4. CDR3 nucleotides: TGCGCCAGCAGCTTCCAGCGGGGGGGAACGAACACCGGGGAGCTGTTTTTT. This codes for CASSFQRGGTNTGELFF.

The chain has TRBV20-1 and TRBJ2-1; TRBD2 might be the D (7 bases). The CDR3 is made up of 15 amino acids. The germline V gene encodes CDR1 DFQATT and CDR2 SNEGSKA (reference sequence). Between the trimmed V and J ends, which lost 1 base and 7 bases, there was a span of 17 bases. CDR3 in amino acids: CSARGEGGPGNEQFF. Written as DNA, the CDR3 is TGCAGTGCTAGAGGGGAGGGGGGGCCTGGGAATGAGCAGTTCTTC.

CDR3 in amino acids: CSAPGTSNEQYF. The CDR3 DNA reads TGCAGTGCTCCCGGGACTAGTAACGAGCAGTACTTC. The chain joins TRBV20-1 to TRBJ2-7, with 8 bases aligning to TRBD2. This CDR3 is built from 12 residues. The junction had 5 bases not matched to a gene; V was cut back by 5 bases and J by 5 bases. CDR1 DFQATT and CDR2 SNEGSKA come from the germline V gene (reference sequence).

This clonotype was detected a few times. V and J are TRBV27 and TRBJ1-2; 9 bases map to TRBD1. CDR3 size: 14 residues. V lost 0 bases to trimming and J lost 5 bases; unmatched junction nucleotides: 1. Germline V gene lookup returns CDR1 MNHEY and CDR2 SMNVEV (reference sequence). The CDR3 here is CASSLSGQGYGYTF. CDR3 bases: TGTGCCAGCAGTTTATCGGGACAGGGATATGGCTACACCTTC.

The rearrangement uses TRBV12-3 or TRBV12-4 and TRBJ2-7; D is unresolved. CDR3 length equals 12 residues. V lost 6 bases to trimming and J lost 3 bases, with 9 bases between them. CDR3 region: CASSHYGYEQYF. For the CDR3, the DNA is TGTGCCAGCAGCCACTATGGCTACGAGCAGTACTTC.

The V and J genes are TRBV14 and TRBJ2-6; tentative D call: TRBD2 (5 bases). The CDR3 is 18 amino acids. Germline values: CDR1 SGHDN, CDR2 FVKESK. Between the trimmed V and J ends, which lost 0 bases and 8 bases, there was a span of 20 bases. The CDR3 sequence: CASSQDRDLVTVTNVLTF. The CDR3 DNA follows: TGTGCCAGCAGCCAAGATCGGGATTTAGTGACGGTAACCAACGTCCTGACTTTC. Together with reference TRBV14 and TRBJ2-6, the CDR3 gives the full variable domain: EAGVTQFPSHSVIEKGQTVTLRCDPISGHDNLYWYRRVMGKEIKFLLHFVKESKQDESGMPNNRFLAERTGGTYSTLKVQPAELEDSGVYFCASSQDRDLVTVTNVLTFGAGSRLTVL.

The gene calls are TRBV15 and TRBJ2-1; D is unclear. From germline, CDR1 is LNHNV and CDR2 YYDKDF (reference sequence). Trimming shortened V by 7 bases and J by 8 bases, and 24 bases separated the two germline ends. The CDR3 has 16 amino acids. The chain's CDR3 is CATTTQRSDLIDEQFF. The CDR3 DNA reads as TGTGCCACCACCACTCAGCGCTCTGACCTCATAGATGAGCAGTTCTTC.

This chain joins TRBV9 and TRBJ2-1; maybe TRBD2 (6 bases). The CDR3 sequence is 15 residues long. Trimming left V 4 bases short and J 2 bases short, with 13 bases between. Germline CDR1 is SGDLS and CDR2 is YYNGEE. The CDR3 sequence is CASSPGSRAYNEQFF. DNA for the CDR3: TGTGCCAGCAGCCCCGGGAGCCGAGCCTACAATGAGCAGTTCTTC.

This sequence joins TRBV5-1 and TRBJ1-1; possible D gene TRBD1, 5 bases. There are 15 residues in the CDR3. Germline-derived CDR1 and CDR2 are SGHRS and YFSETQ. The V gene lost 0 bases and the J gene lost 5 bases, with 14 bases spanning the gap. The CDR3 nucleotides are TGCGCCAGCAGCTTGGGGGCAGGGACGAGAACTGAAGCTTTCTTT. This gives the protein CASSLGAGTRTEAFF. Looking up the rest from reference TRBV5-1 and TRBJ1-1 gives the full variable domain: KAGVTQTPRYLIKTRGQQVTLSCSPISGHRSVSWYQQTPGQGLQFLFEYFSETQRNKGNFPGRFSGRQFSNSRSEMNVSTLELGDSALYLCASSLGAGTRTEAFFGQGTRLTVV.

This clonotype appeared many times. The chain uses TRBV9 and TRBJ2-1; TRBD2 matches at 11 bases. J was trimmed by 5 bases and V by 4 bases; bases with no gene match: 5. The CDR3 runs 15 residues. Per germline, CDR1 SGDLS and CDR2 YYNGEE. The CDR3 loop reads CASSLLGLADNEQFF. CDR3 in DNA: TGTGCCAGCAGCTTACTGGGACTAGCGGACAATGAGCAGTTCTTC. Based on the CDR3 plus reference TRBV9 and TRBJ2-1, the full variable domain is DSGVTQTPKHLITATGQRVTLRCSPRSGDLSVYWYQQSLDQGLQFLIQYYNGEERAKGNILERFSAQQFPDLHSELNLSSLELGDSALYFCASSLLGLADNEQFFGPGTRLTVL.

The gene calls are TRBV24-1 and TRBJ2-3; D is possibly TRBD1 (5 bases). From germline, CDR1 is KGHDR and CDR2 SFDVKD. Trimming took off 3 bases at V and 5 bases at J, with 14 bases between the two ends. This CDR3 is 15 amino acids long. The CDR3 loop is CATSDDYQGLDTQYF. DNA for the CDR3: TGTGCCACCAGTGATGATTATCAGGGCCTAGATACGCAGTATTTT.

The sample holds a few counts of this clonotype. The rearrangement uses TRBV10-3 and TRBJ2-1, with 9 nucleotides matching TRBD1. The V and J ends lost 4 bases and 15 bases, in that order; junction bases with no gene match: 4. This CDR3 comprises 11 residues. Germline lookup yields CDR1 ENHRY and CDR2 SYGVKD. The CDR3 is CAISGGQGRFF. CDR3 DNA: TGTGCCATCAGTGGGGGACAGGGAAGGTTCTTC.

This sequence joins TRBV5-1 and TRBJ2-2; D perhaps matches TRBD1 (6 bases). Germline CDR1 is SGHRS and CDR2 is YFSETQ. This CDR3 contains 17 residues. Trimming took off 2 bases at V and 4 bases at J, with 18 bases between the two ends. CDR3 sequence: CASSLLHLAGVTGELFF. The CDR3, as DNA: TGCGCCAGCAGCTTATTGCACCTAGCAGGGGTCACCGGGGAGCTGTTTTTT.

V gene TRBV7-2 combines with J gene TRBJ2-5, with D maybe TRBD1 (6 bases). Germline assignment: CDR1 SGHTA and CDR2 FQGNSA. This CDR3 is built from 16 residues. V was pared by 2 bases and J by 0 bases, with 13 bases between. CDR3 sequence reads: CASSLLIRDNQETQYF. Written as DNA, the CDR3 is TGTGCCAGCAGCTTACTTATCCGGGACAACCAAGAGACCCAGTACTTC.

This clonotype was recorded a few times. The chain recombines TRBV4-2 with TRBJ2-7, with 7 bases identical to TRBD1. Germline loops: CDR1 LGHNA, CDR2 YNFKEQ. With 3 bases clipped from V and 3 bases from J, the junction kept 11 bases outside the gene matches. The CDR3 covers 16 residues. The CDR3 coding sequence is TGTGCCAGCAGCCACGAACAGGGGCCCTTACGCTACGAGCAGTACTTC. It yields the protein CASSHEQGPLRYEQYF.

V and J are TRBV10-1 and TRBJ2-7; D uncertain. Per the germline V gene, CDR1 is WNHNN and CDR2 is SYGVQD (reference sequence). The CDR3 sequence is 15 residues long. Trimming removed 0 bases at V and 5 bases at J, with 14 bases between. The CDR3 here is CASSESVGFQHEQYF. The CDR3 nucleotides read TGCGCCAGCAGTGAGTCGGTGGGGTTTCAGCACGAGCAGTACTTC.

The chain joins TRBV20-1 to TRBJ2-3; D gene unclear. The germline V gene encodes CDR1 DFQATT and CDR2 SNEGSKA (reference sequence). This CDR3 is 13 amino acids long. Trimming left V 3 bases short and J 10 bases short, with 17 bases between. CDR3 nucleotides: TGCAGTGCTAGGGACCCCCTTGGAAAAGCGCAGTATTTT. Translating it yields CSARDPLGKAQYF.

This chain links TRBV5-1 with TRBJ2-6; tentatively, D is TRBD1 (5 bases). Germline CDR1 and CDR2: SGHRS and YFSETQ. V lost 4 bases to trimming and J lost 1 base, with 21 bases between them. The CDR3 loop spans 19 amino acids. The CDR3 loop is CASSPKAQGATSGANVLTF. The CDR3 nucleotides are TGCGCCAGCAGCCCGAAGGCCCAGGGTGCGACTTCTGGGGCCAACGTCCTGACTTTC.